The rows below give T cell receptor beta chains drawn from one sample of a study of lymphopenia after photon versus proton radiotherapy. Some clones are missing from TCRdb's copy, which holds only in-frame ones; the method was immunoSEQ multiplex PCR. The table shows about 70,000 clones, with around 87% occurring only once. Material: peripheral blood, obtained from a patient treated with proton-based radiotherapy. All receptors come from a man aged 80 or over with esophageal cancer. Each CDR3 is given with its conserved first and last residue. Each record gives: V gene, J gene, D gene, clone size, CDR3 protein, CDR3 DNA. D genes are given only for firm matches. The listing skips clone size in some rows; elsewhere it reads once, few, many or a size class.

TRBV5-1	TRBJ1-6	.	.	CASSYAYEGYYNSPLHF	TGCGCCAGCAGCTATGCCTACGAGGGTTATTATAATTCACCCCTCCACTTT
TRBV7-2	TRBJ2-2	TRBD2	.	CASSLFQRGNTGELFF	TGTGCCAGCAGCTTATTTCAGCGGGGGAACACCGGGGAGCTGTTTTTT
TRBV18	TRBJ2-1	TRBD1	.	CASSPDRANNEQFF	TGTGCCAGCTCACCAGACAGGGCCAACAATGAGCAGTTCTTC
TRBV13	TRBJ2-3	.	.	CASSLDFHSTDTQYF	TGTGCCAGCAGCTTGGACTTCCATAGCACAGATACGCAGTATTTT
TRBV4-1	TRBJ1-4	.	.	CASRPDQGNEKLFF	TGCGCCAGCAGACCAGATCAGGGGAATGAAAAACTGTTTTTT
TRBV2	TRBJ2-3	.	.	CASSYTDTQYF	TGTGCCAGCAGTTACACAGATACGCAGTATTTT
TRBV5-6	TRBJ2-5	.	.	CASSTAGTRETQYF	TGTGCCAGCAGTACCGCCGGGACGAGGGAGACCCAGTACTTC
TRBV6-6	TRBJ1-2	.	.	CASNRIVRYGYTF	TGTGCCAGCAATAGAATAGTACGCTATGGCTACACCTTC
TRBV7-9	TRBJ2-7	.	.	CASSLSGGLTYEQYF	TGTGCCAGCAGCCTCAGTGGCGGACTAACCTACGAGCAGTACTTC
TRBV2	TRBJ1-2	TRBD1	.	CASSQTGGAGGYTF	TGTGCCAGCAGTCAAACAGGGGGCGCGGGGGGCTACACCTTC
TRBV15	TRBJ1-3	.	.	CATSSPPGVGNTIYF	TGTGCCACCAGCTCCCCTCCAGGGGTTGGAAACACCATATATTTT
TRBV28	TRBJ1-2	.	.	CASSSGGTYGYTF	TGTGCCAGCAGTTCGGGGGGCACCTATGGCTACACCTTC
TRBV5-1	TRBJ2-6	.	.	CASMSGLGANVLTF	TGCGCCAGCATGTCAGGGCTCGGGGCCAACGTCCTGACTTTC
TRBV18	TRBJ1-3	.	.	CASSPPSQSWNTIYF	TGTGCCAGCTCACCACCTTCGCAGAGTTGGAACACCATATATTTT
TRBV29-1	TRBJ2-5	TRBD2	.	CSVELAGVGTQYF	TGCAGCGTTGAACTAGCGGGAGTCGGGACCCAGTACTTC
TRBV18	TRBJ2-1	TRBD2	.	CASSREGLAYNEQFF	TGTGCCAGCTCACGAGAGGGACTAGCTTACAATGAGCAGTTCTTC
TRBV7-2	TRBJ2-5	TRBD1	.	CASSPRDSRGTQYF	TGTGCCAGCAGCCCCCGGGACAGTAGAGGGACCCAGTACTTC
TRBV5-1	TRBJ2-2	.	.	CATTGTVNTGELFF	TGCGCCACGACCGGGACGGTAAACACCGGGGAGCTGTTTTTT
TRBV7-2	TRBJ1-1	.	.	CASSPSHFRNTEAFF	TGTGCCAGCAGCCCGTCGCATTTTAGGAACACTGAAGCTTTCTTT
TRBV5-1	TRBJ2-3	TRBD1	.	CASSLRTGGRADTQYF	TGCGCCAGCAGCTTGCGCACAGGGGGCAGGGCAGATACGCAGTATTTT
TRBV4-3	TRBJ2-3	.	.	CASSQGAGAGRTDTQYF	TGCGCCAGCAGCCAAGGCGCCGGCGCGGGGCGCACAGATACGCAGTATTTT
TRBV7-2	TRBJ1-5	.	.	CASSLSLRSQPQHF	TGTGCCAGCAGCTTATCATTGCGGTCGCAGCCCCAGCATTTT
TRBV5-4	TRBJ2-1	TRBD1	.	CASSLRQGDNEQFF	TGTGCCAGCAGCTTGAGACAGGGTGACAATGAGCAGTTCTTC
TRBV19	TRBJ2-6	TRBD1	.	CASRMDRTTFSGANVLTF	TGTGCCAGTAGGATGGACAGGACAACCTTCTCTGGGGCCAACGTCCTGACTTTC
TRBV21-1	TRBJ1-5	.	.	CASSRKRGRQPQHF	TGTGCCAGCAGCAGAAAAAGGGGGCGTCAGCCCCAGCATTTT
TRBV14	TRBJ1-1	.	.	CASSQGSRNTEAFF	TGTGCCAGCAGCCAAGGATCGAGGAACACTGAAGCTTTCTTT
TRBV7-2	TRBJ2-1	TRBD1	.	CASSSDRGPYNEQFF	TGTGCCAGCAGCTCCGACAGGGGCCCTTACAATGAGCAGTTCTTC
TRBV9	TRBJ2-7	TRBD2	.	CASSQEGLAGGSEQYF	TGTGCCAGCAGCCAAGAAGGACTAGCGGGAGGATCCGAGCAGTACTTC
TRBV7-9	TRBJ2-1	.	.	CASSLGGFGEQFF	TGTGCCAGCAGCTTAGGTGGGTTTGGTGAGCAGTTCTTC
TRBV2	TRBJ1-4	TRBD1	.	CASSGDRAANEKLFF	TGTGCCAGCAGCGGGGACAGGGCGGCTAATGAAAAACTGTTTTTT
TRBV4-3	TRBJ2-3	.	.	CASSLGRQSTDTQYF	TGCGCCAGCAGCCTCGGTCGTCAAAGCACAGATACGCAGTATTTT
TRBV7-9	TRBJ2-7	TRBD1	.	CASSPPTGPYEQYF	TGTGCCAGCAGCCCGCCGACAGGGCCCTACGAGCAGTACTTC
TRBV14	TRBJ2-1	.	.	CASSQDWVILPRDNSYNEQFF	TGTGCCAGCAGCCAAGATTGGGTCATCCTACCTCGGGATAACTCCTACAATGAGCAGTTCTTC
TRBV7-1	TRBJ2-7	.	.	CASSSGTIYEQYF	TGTGCCAGCAGCTCCGGGACCATTTACGAGCAGTACTTC
TRBV2	TRBJ1-5	.	once	CASRDQGDQPQHF	TGTGCCAGCAGGGATCAAGGGGATCAGCCCCAGCATTTT
TRBV5-1	TRBJ1-3	.	few	CASSLDRGFGNTIYF	TGCGCCAGCAGCTTGGACAGAGGTTTCGGAAACACCATATATTTT
TRBV19	TRBJ2-7	.	.	CASSIHPSEQYF	TGTGCCAGTAGTATTCACCCGTCCGAGCAGTACTTC
TRBV19	TRBJ2-3	.	.	CASSMVSGTDTQYF	TGTGCCAGTAGTATGGTCTCAGGAACAGATACGCAGTATTTT
TRBV9	TRBJ2-3	.	.	CASSVLLPGTDTQYF	TGTGCCAGCAGCGTACTACTACCGGGGACGGATACGCAGTATTTT
TRBV7-2	TRBJ2-3	.	.	CASSYHDLGDTQYF	TGTGCCAGCAGTTACCACGACTTGGGAGATACGCAGTATTTT
TRBV6-5	TRBJ2-2	.	.	CASSYLTTGELFF	TGTGCCAGCAGTTACCTTACCACCGGGGAGCTGTTTTTT
TRBV18	TRBJ1-5	TRBD1	.	CASSSGGVIPQHF	TGTGCCAGCTCTTCAGGGGGAGTGATCCCCCAGCATTTT
TRBV11-2	TRBJ1-2	.	.	CASSLDFDRRGYTF	TGTGCCAGCAGCTTAGATTTCGATCGGAGGGGCTACACCTTC
TRBV12-1	TRBJ1-2	.	.	CASSLGQHGYTF	TGTGCCAGCAGCCTCGGACAGCATGGCTACACCTTC
TRBV6-4	TRBJ2-2	TRBD2	.	CASSRELAGGVGELFF	TGTGCCAGCAGTCGGGAACTAGCGGGGGGCGTCGGGGAGCTGTTTTTT
TRBV27	TRBJ2-1	TRBD2	.	CASRKRGEGNEQFF	TGTGCCAGCAGAAAGCGGGGGGAGGGCAATGAGCAGTTCTTC
TRBV5-1	TRBJ1-2	.	.	CASSFSADYGYTF	TGCGCCAGCAGCTTTTCAGCAGATTATGGCTACACCTTC